These 15 T cell receptor beta chains originate from one sample sequenced in a study of radiation and T cells in renal cell carcinoma. Treatment denoted: 15 Gy SBRT to primary tumor, nephrectomy 4 weeks later. TCRdb keeps only in-frame clones here, not all; method: immunoSEQ multiplex PCR. The sample records approximately 10,000 clones, approximately 62% being singletons. The sequencing used tumor tissue, collected from a patient whose treatment included radiotherapy and nephrectomy. These receptor sequences come from a woman aged 45-59 years with renal cell carcinoma.

V gene TRBV5-6 combines with J gene TRBJ1-5, with 9 positions matching TRBD1. The CDR3 spans 15 residues. The V gene's germline CDR1 is SGHDT and CDR2 YYEEEE. V lost 1 base, J lost 4 bases, and 3 bases stayed unmatched. The CDR3 protein is CASSLRDRENQPQHF. The CDR3 region has the DNA TGTGCCAGCAGCTTGAGGGACAGGGAGAATCAGCCCCAGCATTTT.

The chain combines TRBV2 with TRBJ2-3, with D hard to call. Per germline, CDR1 SNHLY and CDR2 FYNNEI. The V end was cut by 4 bases, the J end by 3 bases, with 8 bases between. The CDR3 extends over 13 amino acids. Here the CDR3 DNA reads TGTGCCAGCAGTGTAGTAGCAACAGATACGCAGTATTTT. The encoded protein is CASSVVATDTQYF.

V and J are TRBV28 and TRBJ2-3; 7 bases line up with TRBD1. Germline V CDR1 and CDR2: MDHEN, SYDVKM. The V gene end was trimmed by 6 bases and the J gene end by 3 bases; junction bases not matched to a gene: 6. CDR3 length: 14 amino acids. The CDR3, as DNA: TGTGCCAGCAGAACGACAGGGCTTACAGATACGCAGTATTTT. It translates to CASRTTGLTDTQYF.

The rearrangement links TRBV5-6 to TRBJ2-7; D gene unclear. The CDR3 has 12 amino acids. Trimming took 0 bases from V and 6 from J, leaving 7 bases between them. CDR1 and CDR2 from the germline V gene are SGHDT and YYEEEE. The DNA for the CDR3 is TGTGCCAGCAGCTTGGGGTGGAGCGAGCAGTACTTC. It encodes CASSLGWSEQYF.

The V call is TRBV15, the J call TRBJ2-7; TRBD1 matches at 8 bases. Per the germline V gene, CDR1 is LNHNV and CDR2 is YYDKDF (reference sequence). This CDR3 is built from 15 residues. Germline trimming cut 0 bases from V and 2 bases from J; bases unmatched to any gene: 3. CDR3 loop: CATSRDDRGAYEQYF. The CDR3, as DNA: TGTGCCACCAGCAGAGATGACAGGGGAGCCTACGAGCAGTACTTC.

The chain is built from TRBV28 and TRBJ1-5; D might be TRBD1 (5 bases). The germline gives CDR1 MDHEN, CDR2 SYDVKM. Trimming pared 9 bases from V and 5 bases from J, leaving 14 bases between. This CDR3 comprises 13 residues. As DNA, the CDR3 is TGTGCCAGTCGCGGAGGGACTCATCAGCCCCAGCATTTT. Its translation is CASRGGTHQPQHF.

This sequence joins TRBV30 and TRBJ2-7; the D gene is possibly TRBD2 (6 bases). The CDR3 sequence is 12 residues long. Germline CDR1 GTSNPN, CDR2 SVGIG (reference sequence). The V end was cut by 4 bases, the J end by 11 bases, with 18 bases between. In nucleotides, the CDR3 is TGTGCCTGGAATCTCCTAGGGGAGGTCGAGTACTTC. Amino acids: CAWNLLGEVEYF.

This chain uses TRBV7-2 with TRBJ1-2, with 7 positions matching TRBD1. Germline CDR1 reads SGHTA; CDR2 reads FQGNSA. J gave up 8 bases and V 5 bases, and 11 bases lay outside the gene matches. This CDR3 spans 14 amino acids. The CDR3 reads CASSPPTGLFGYTF. DNA for the CDR3: TGTGCCAGCAGCCCTCCGACAGGGCTTTTCGGCTACACCTTC.

This clone was counted once. The chain is built from TRBV4-3 and TRBJ2-3; 11 bases map to TRBD1. CDR1 is LGHNA and CDR2 is YSLEER in the germline V gene. J was trimmed by 1 base and V by 0 bases; bases with no gene match: 12. The CDR3 contains 20 residues. Written as DNA, the CDR3 is TGCGCCAGCAGCCAAGATTTGTTAGTGGGGACAGGGGGGGGCACAGATACGCAGTATTTT. Amino acid sequence: CASSQDLLVGTGGGTDTQYF.

The chain combines TRBV7-8 with TRBJ1-2, with D perhaps TRBD1 (6 bases). The V end lost 5 bases, the J end lost 8 bases, and 21 bases lay between the germline ends. The CDR3 spans 15 residues. Germline assignment: CDR1 SGHVS and CDR2 FQNEAQ. The CDR3 DNA is TGTGCCAGCAGCCCTAACAGGGCCGGCGGACACGGCTACACCTTC. This gives the protein CASSPNRAGGHGYTF.

This clone was detected only a few times. The J gene is TRBJ2-7, the V gene TRBV27; D is tentatively TRBD1 or TRBD2 (6 bases each). The CDR3 totals 14 residues. From germline, CDR1 is MNHEY and CDR2 SMNVEV (reference sequence). V dropped 7 bases and J dropped 1 base, with 14 bases sitting between them. The CDR3 coding sequence is TGTGCCAGCACCCGGGGGCAGGGATCCTACGAGCAGTACTTC. It specifies CASTRGQGSYEQYF.

This clone was counted between two and nine times. The V and J genes are TRBV7-2 and TRBJ2-3; D perhaps matches TRBD2 (6 bases). CDR1 SGHTA and CDR2 FQGNSA come from the germline V gene. Trimming took 5 bases from V and 2 from J, leaving 14 bases between them. The CDR3 loop spans 15 amino acids. CDR3 region: CASSPGGALTDTQYF. CDR3 in DNA: TGTGCCAGCAGCCCGGGCGGGGCCCTCACAGATACGCAGTATTTT.

This rearrangement joins TRBV21-1 to TRBJ2-5; the DNA was not used to check the table's D call, TRBD2. TRBV21-1 is a known pseudogene. This CDR3 is built from 16 residues. CDR3 sequence (DNA): TGTGCCAGCAGCCGGAAAAAAGACTACGAGGGAGAGACCCAGTACTTC. Protein sequence: CASSRKKDYEGETQYF.

The gene calls are TRBV30 and TRBJ2-7, with D perhaps matching TRBD1 or TRBD2 (5 bases each). CDR1 and CDR2 (germline): GTSNPN, SVGIG (reference sequence). This CDR3 comprises 12 residues. V dropped 5 bases and J dropped 2 bases, with 10 bases sitting between them. The CDR3 DNA sequence: TGTGCCTGGGCACGGGGCCCCTACGAGCAGTACTTC. Its protein is CAWARGPYEQYF.

The gene calls are TRBV18 and TRBJ2-2, with D possibly TRBD2 on 5 matching bases. Germline V gives CDR1 KGHSH, CDR2 LQKENI. Trimming pared 3 bases from V and 5 bases from J, leaving 10 bases between. The CDR3 spans 14 residues. In DNA, the CDR3 is TGTGCCAGCTCACCCTTTGGCGGGACCGGGGAGCTGTTTTTT. Its protein product is CASSPFGGTGELFF.